The next 27 T cell receptor beta chains were all read from a single sample in a study of Ad26.COV2.S vaccination and SARS-CoV-2 variants (dated by TCRdb to about 2021). Library preparation employed the immunoSEQ multiplex PCR assay. Sourced from immuneACCESS, this table was stored by TCRdb with only in-frame sequences that have V and J called. A share of the clones is absent; for the studies checked, an unresolved V gene accounts for under half, and the remainder has no known explanation. The sample profile shows about 680,000 clones; 89% of them were found once. Around 1.5% of the sample rests with the top ten. The treatment or condition label, as the study defines it: some 20 received Ad26.COV2.S at low or high dose, single or two shots; 5 received placebo; per-sample allocation not given. Repertoires of vaccine and placebo recipients were sequenced from samples collected on day 63 after the first injection.

This material consisted of peripheral blood, taken in a trial of Ad26.COV2.S vaccine versus placebo. These receptors all come from a person between 18 and 65 years old who received the Ad26.COV2.S COVID-19 vaccine or a placebo.

The chain employs TRBV3-1 (or the pseudogene TRBV3-2) and TRBJ2-1, with D hard to call. Trimming pared 9 bases from V and 2 bases from J, leaving 14 bases between. The CDR3 loop spans 14 amino acids. The germline V gene encodes CDR1 LGHDT and CDR2 YNNKEL (reference sequence). In DNA, the CDR3 is TGTGCCAGTTCTGGCCTGTCAACCTACAATGAGCAGTTCTTC. This translates into CASSGLSTYNEQFF.

The chain links TRBV19 to TRBJ1-3; 7 bases fit TRBD1. CDR1 and CDR2 (germline): LNHDA, SQIVND (reference sequence). The CDR3 covers 17 residues. The V and J ends lost 0 bases and 0 bases, in that order; junction bases with no gene match: 5. In nucleotides, the CDR3 is TGTGCCAGTAGTATAGACGCCGGGACAGCCTCTGGAAACACCATATATTTT. It codes for CASSIDAGTASGNTIYF. The full variable domain, with the rest looked up from reference TRBV19 and TRBJ1-3, is DGGITQSPKYLFRKEGQNVTLSCEQNLNHDAMYWYRQDPGQGLRLIYYSQIVNDFQKGDIAEGYSVSREKKESFPLTVTSAQKNPTAFYLCASSIDAGTASGNTIYFGEGSWLTVV.

The CDR3 coding sequence is TGTGCCAGTAGTATTTTATGGGGTATGAACACTGAAGCTTTCTTT. It yields the protein CASSILWGMNTEAFF. The rearrangement joins TRBV19 to TRBJ1-1, with D hard to call. CDR3 length: 15 residues. The ends were cut back, 3 bases at V and 0 bases at J, with 11 bases in the middle. Per germline, CDR1 LNHDA and CDR2 SQIVND (reference sequence).

The chain is built from TRBV6-5 and TRBJ2-1; 8 bases line up with TRBD2. Per germline, CDR1 MNHEY and CDR2 SVGAGI. This CDR3 region has 15 residues. The J segment lost 2 bases and the V segment lost 6 bases, leaving 6 bases of the junction unmatched. As DNA, the CDR3 is TGTGCCAGCAGCCACGGGGGGGGTCCCTACAATGAGCAGTTCTTC. Amino acid sequence: CASSHGGGPYNEQFF.

V gene TRBV7-9 combines with J gene TRBJ2-3; TRBD2 matches at 8 bases. The CDR3 is 16 amino acids. Trimming at V came to 0 bases and at J to 4 bases, leaving 6 bases not matched to a gene. Germline values: CDR1 SEHNR, CDR2 FQNEAQ (reference sequence). The CDR3 is CASSLASGSGADTQYF. The CDR3 nucleotides are TGTGCCAGCAGCTTAGCAAGCGGGAGTGGCGCAGATACGCAGTATTTT.

The chain uses TRBV9 and TRBJ2-1; no clear D gene. This CDR3 is built from 15 residues. Trimming took 7 bases from V and 3 from J, leaving 17 bases between them. The germline CDR1 and CDR2 sequences are SGDLS and YYNGEE. The CDR3 DNA is TGTGCCAGCGGGCCACCCGGGTCCTACTACAATGAGCAGTTCTTC. Protein: CASGPPGSYYNEQFF.

The chain has TRBV6-5 and TRBJ1-1; 9 bases are a match to TRBD1. After removal of 7 bases from V and 5 bases from J, the junction contained 11 bases not matched to a gene. The CDR3 covers 15 residues. CDR1 is MNHEY, CDR2 SVGAGI, per germline. The CDR3 region has the DNA TGTGCCAGCACCACTACACAGGGGGCTCGGACTGAAGCTTTCTTT. Amino acids: CASTTTQGARTEAFF.

This clone was observed a single time. V gene TRBV30 combines with J gene TRBJ2-3; D unresolved. This CDR3 is 13 amino acids long. Germline V CDR1 and CDR2: GTSNPN, SVGIG (reference sequence). Trimming cost V 2 bases and J 3 bases, with 9 bases left between them. In nucleotides, the CDR3 is TGTGCCTGGAGTTCGGTCGGAACAGATACGCAGTATTTT. Its protein is CAWSSVGTDTQYF.

The chain couples TRBV27 to TRBJ2-6; perhaps TRBD2 as D (5 bases). CDR3 size: 13 residues. V dropped 4 bases and J dropped 4 bases, with 5 bases sitting between them. Germline loops: CDR1 MNHEY, CDR2 SMNVEV (reference sequence). The CDR3 DNA follows: TGTGCCAGCAGTTGGAGGGGGGCCAACGTCCTGACTTTC. Residues: CASSWRGANVLTF.

The CDR3 reads CASSLRVGTQYF. The CDR3 DNA reads TGTGCCAGCAGTTTGAGGGTTGGGACCCAGTACTTC. The chain recombines TRBV12-3 or TRBV12-4 with TRBJ2-5, with a possible D match to TRBD2 (5 bases). V dropped 3 bases and J dropped 7 bases, with 9 bases sitting between them. The CDR3 loop spans 12 amino acids.

On this clone: Other DNA sequences in the sample encode the same CDR3. CDR3 residues: CASSLVGTNYGYTF. In DNA, the CDR3 is TGTGCCAGCAGCTTAGTTGGAACCAACTATGGCTACACCTTC. J is TRBJ1-2 and V is TRBV7-2; D remains unclear. Trimming shortened V by 1 base and J by 2 bases, and 8 bases separated the two germline ends. Germline lookup yields CDR1 SGHTA and CDR2 FQGNSA. The length of the CDR3 is 14 residues.

This chain links TRBV18 with TRBJ1-5, with D perhaps TRBD1 (5 bases). Germline CDR1 KGHSH, CDR2 LQKENI. The CDR3 runs to 14 residues. The ends were cut back, 6 bases at V and 2 bases at J, with 11 bases in the middle. Here the CDR3 reads CASSAGDGNQPQHF. CDR3 nucleotides: TGTGCCAGCTCTGCGGGGGACGGCAATCAGCCCCAGCATTTT.

The CDR3 protein is CASSPTGGIDTQYF. CDR3 coding DNA: TGTGCCAGCTCTCCGACAGGGGGTATAGATACGCAGTATTTT. The chain is built from TRBV7-3 and TRBJ2-3; 9 bases are a match to TRBD1. Germline V lookup: CDR1 SGHTA, CDR2 FQGTGA. CDR3 length equals 14 residues. Trimming took 8 bases from V and 5 from J; bases not matched to a gene: 8.

V and J are TRBV29-1 and TRBJ2-3; the D is unclear. Germline assignment: CDR1 SQVTM and CDR2 ANQGSEA. This CDR3 contains 12 residues. Trimming removed 6 bases at V and 0 bases at J, with 7 bases between. This chain's CDR3 is CSVEFSTDTQYF. The DNA for the CDR3 is TGCAGCGTCGAGTTTAGCACAGATACGCAGTATTTT.

The chain links TRBV5-4 to TRBJ2-1, with D possibly being TRBD2 (5 bases). V lost 1 base to trimming and J lost 2 bases, with 10 bases between them. Germline V gives CDR1 SGHNT, CDR2 YYREEE (reference sequence). The CDR3 is made up of 15 amino acids. CDR3 in amino acids: CASSLIGNPYNEQFF. For the CDR3, the DNA is TGTGCCAGCAGCTTGATCGGGAACCCCTACAATGAGCAGTTCTTC.

The chain links TRBV15 to TRBJ2-1, with D perhaps TRBD2 (6 bases). The CDR3 loop spans 16 amino acids. Per the germline V gene, CDR1 is LNHNV and CDR2 is YYDKDF (reference sequence). V was clipped by 1 base and J by 4 bases, with 14 bases between them. The CDR3 coding sequence is TGTGCCACCAGCAGAGTCGCGGGGAAGGGGTACAATGAGCAGTTCTTC. It specifies CATSRVAGKGYNEQFF.

The chain carries TRBV7-8 and TRBJ2-7, with TRBD2 as a possible D gene (6 bases). The ends were cut back, 4 bases at V and 3 bases at J, with 13 bases in the middle. This CDR3 has 14 residues. Germline-derived CDR1 and CDR2 are SGHVS and FQNEAQ. CDR3 nucleotide sequence: TGTGCCAGCAGCTCGCGGGACGGATTCTACGAGCAGTACTTC. It translates to CASSSRDGFYEQYF. Full variable domain (outside the CDR3, taken from reference TRBV7-8 and TRBJ2-7): GAGVSQSPRYKVAKRGQDVALRCDPISGHVSLFWYQQALGQGPEFLTYFQNEAQLDKSGLPSDRFFAERPEGSVSTLKIQRTQQEDSAVYLCASSSRDGFYEQYFGPGTRLTVT.

This clone was counted once. The CDR3 loop is CASSAQGNQPQHF. The CDR3 bases are TGTGCCAGTAGCGCACAGGGAAATCAGCCCCAGCATTTT. This chain uses TRBV19 with TRBJ1-5; D possibly corresponds to TRBD1 (6 bases). V lost 6 bases and J lost 4, with 10 bases in between. The CDR3 has 13 amino acids. Germline CDR1 LNHDA, CDR2 SQIVND (reference sequence).

This chain connects TRBV7-8 to TRBJ1-4; D unresolved. The CDR3 is 15 amino acids. Germline CDR1 SGHVS, CDR2 FQNEAQ. V lost 2 bases to trimming and J lost 1 base, with 8 bases between them. CDR3 region: CASSLTGKTNEKLFF. The DNA for the CDR3 is TGTGCCAGCAGCTTAACGGGGAAAACTAATGAAAAACTGTTTTTT.

The chain combines TRBV6-5 with TRBJ2-7; possibly TRBD2 for D (6 bases). Germline CDR1 is MNHEY and CDR2 is SVGAGI. The CDR3 length is 15 residues. Between the trimmed V and J ends, which lost 2 bases and 2 bases, there was a span of 13 bases. CDR3 region: CASSYGGGLTYEQYF. CDR3 sequence (DNA): TGTGCCAGCAGTTACGGGGGAGGCCTCACCTACGAGCAGTACTTC.

The J gene is TRBJ2-6, the V gene TRBV18; TRBD1 or TRBD2 may be the D gene (5 bases each). V was pared by 8 bases and J by 0 bases, with 14 bases between. CDR3 length equals 16 residues. The germline V gene has CDR1 KGHSH and CDR2 LQKENI. The DNA for the CDR3 is TGTGCCAGCCGGGACCAAAGAAGCTCTGGGGCCAACGTCCTGACTTTC. Translated, it gives CASRDQRSSGANVLTF.

The CDR3 region is CASGPGTLGTGELFF. CDR3 coding DNA: TGTGCTAGTGGTCCGGGAACCTTGGGAACCGGGGAGCTGTTTTTT. This rearrangement joins TRBV12-5 to TRBJ2-2; D perhaps matches TRBD2 (5 bases). The CDR3 has 15 residues. Trimming took off 5 bases at V and 5 bases at J, with 15 bases between the two ends. Germline assignment: CDR1 LGHNT and CDR2 FRNRAP.

The chain links TRBV2 to TRBJ2-1, with 12 bases lining up with TRBD1. Per germline, CDR1 SNHLY and CDR2 FYNNEI. After removal of 0 bases from V and 9 bases from J, the junction contained 6 bases not matched to a gene. This CDR3 has 16 residues. CDR3 sequence: CASSEARGQGAGEQFF. The CDR3 coding sequence is TGTGCCAGCAGTGAAGCTCGGGGACAGGGGGCGGGTGAGCAGTTCTTC.

V gene TRBV11-3 combines with J gene TRBJ2-3; 9 nucleotides align to TRBD2. CDR1 and CDR2 (germline): SGHNT, YENEEA. The J segment lost 10 bases and the V segment lost 1 base, leaving 15 bases of the junction unmatched. The CDR3 extends over 17 amino acids. CDR3 DNA: TGTGCCAGCAGCTTAGGTTTGGCGGGGGGGCCTCAGATCTCGCAGTATTTT. Its protein is CASSLGLAGGPQISQYF.

This clone was recorded only once. The chain recombines TRBV19 with TRBJ2-3, with 8 nucleotides matching TRBD1. CDR3 length equals 16 residues. The trim removed 2 bases at V and 4 bases at J, leaving 8 bases unmatched. CDR1 LNHDA and CDR2 SQIVND come from the germline V gene (reference sequence). In DNA, the CDR3 is TGTGCCAGTAGTATACTACGGACAGGGTTCTCAGATACGCAGTATTTT. Residues: CASSILRTGFSDTQYF.

V and J are TRBV9 and TRBJ2-7, with TRBD1 identical over 9 bases. Germline V gene lookup returns CDR1 SGDLS and CDR2 YYNGEE. This CDR3 contains 15 residues. Germline trimming cut 3 bases from V and 2 bases from J; bases unmatched to any gene: 6. CDR3 DNA: TGTGCCAGCAGCGAACAGGGGGCTCCAACCTACGAGCAGTACTTC. This gives the protein CASSEQGAPTYEQYF. Supplemented by reference TRBV9 and TRBJ2-7, the full variable domain reads DSGVTQTPKHLITATGQRVTLRCSPRSGDLSVYWYQQSLDQGLQFLIQYYNGEERAKGNILERFSAQQFPDLHSELNLSSLELGDSALYFCASSEQGAPTYEQYFGPGTRLTVT.

This rearrangement joins TRBV20-1 to TRBJ1-6; no reliable D call. With 3 bases removed from V and 4 bases from J, the gap between germline ends came to 7 bases. CDR1 is DFQATT and CDR2 is SNEGSKA in the germline V gene (reference sequence). The CDR3 sequence is 13 residues long. CDR3 bases: TGCAGTGCTAGTGGGCAGTATAATTCACCCCTCCACTTT. Amino acids: CSASGQYNSPLHF.